This T cell receptor beta chain is drawn from a study of T cells expressing NK-cell markers. At the level of the study: The TCR beta repertoires originated in sorted CD3+CD56+NKG2C+, CD3+CD56+NKG2C- and CD3+CD56-NKG2C+ T cells.

5'RACE template switching with UMIs produced the TCR beta cDNA. TCRdb reprocessed the 5' RACE reads; each CDR3 protein has one entry and no DNA is given. The listing records about 380,000 distinct CDR3 sequences. Per the germline V gene, CDR1 is SGHAT and CDR2 is FQDESV (reference sequence). The CDR3 contains 14 residues. The sample consisted of blood T cells: a sorted CD56 or NKG2C T cell subset, CD4+ or CD8+ T cells, or bulk PBMC T cells (not recorded which). This receptor was obtained from a man aged 18-70 years in good health. J is TRBJ2-4 and V is TRBV11-1; there is no DNA to check the TCRdb D call of TRBD2. The CDR3 protein is CASSQGTSGNIQYF.